This TCR beta chain was obtained from a study of T-cell memory formation after mild COVID-19. Study in general: The study found TCR clusters largely donor specific.

The TCR alpha and TCR beta cDNA libraries, bearing sample barcodes and UMIs, were generated by 5'RACE using constant-segment primers. Via MiXCR, TCRdb re-called the 5' RACE reads, giving one row per CDR3 protein. The profile shows 300,000 to 350,000 distinct CDR3 sequences, about an eighth of them singletons. This clonotype occurred a few times. Antigen specificity is unknown. Study-wide results and limits: There was a balanced CD4/CD8 profile in clones contracting day 15 to 85, and later expanders leaned CD4+.

This CDR3 has 18 residues. Trimming took 1 base from V and 2 from J; bases not matched to a gene: 8. The germline gives CDR1 SGDLS, CDR2 YYNGEE. This sequence originates from a man aged 18-30 years who had mild COVID-19 (a few samples of this study predate the infection). Cell type and time point are not known. V and J are TRBV9 and TRBJ2-2; 10 nucleotides agree with TRBD1. Sequenced: PBMCs or a T cell subset sorted from them (not recorded which). The CDR3 DNA reads as TGTGCCAGCAGCGTACATCCAGGGGACAGGGGAAACACCGGGGAGCTGTTTTTT. Protein sequence: CASSVHPGDRGNTGELFF.